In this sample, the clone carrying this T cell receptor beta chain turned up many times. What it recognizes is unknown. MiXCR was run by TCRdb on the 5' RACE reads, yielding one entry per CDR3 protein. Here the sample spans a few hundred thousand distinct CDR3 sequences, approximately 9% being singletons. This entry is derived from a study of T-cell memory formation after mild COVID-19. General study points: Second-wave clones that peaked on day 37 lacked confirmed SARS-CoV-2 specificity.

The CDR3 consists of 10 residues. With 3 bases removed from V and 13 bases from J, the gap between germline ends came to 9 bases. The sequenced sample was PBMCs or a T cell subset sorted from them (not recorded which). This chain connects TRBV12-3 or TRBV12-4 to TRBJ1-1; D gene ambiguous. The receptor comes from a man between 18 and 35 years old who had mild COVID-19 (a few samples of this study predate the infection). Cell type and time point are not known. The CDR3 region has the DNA TGTGCCAGCAGTTTGGTGGCGGTTTTCTTT. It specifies CASSLVAVFF.